The sequence of this TCR beta chain was determined in a study of control samples from healthy donors and cancer patients. This clone showed up just once. CDR3 length: 15 amino acids. V lost 0 bases and J lost 8; bases outside the gene matches: 5. Germline values: CDR1 MRHNA, CDR2 SNTAGT. TCRdb's copy holds only in-frame clones and misses some; the assay was immunoSEQ multiplex PCR. The repertoire includes some 120,000 clones, around 96% of them detected once, and approximately 4% sits in the top ten. The sequence came from a young man in good health. The rearrangement links TRBV6-4 to TRBJ2-1, with 9 bases aligning to TRBD1. Sequencing was performed on blood. The CDR3 nucleotides read TGTGCCAGCAGTGACTCGGGGACAGGGATCCATGAGCAGTTCTTC. This translates into CASSDSGTGIHEQFF.